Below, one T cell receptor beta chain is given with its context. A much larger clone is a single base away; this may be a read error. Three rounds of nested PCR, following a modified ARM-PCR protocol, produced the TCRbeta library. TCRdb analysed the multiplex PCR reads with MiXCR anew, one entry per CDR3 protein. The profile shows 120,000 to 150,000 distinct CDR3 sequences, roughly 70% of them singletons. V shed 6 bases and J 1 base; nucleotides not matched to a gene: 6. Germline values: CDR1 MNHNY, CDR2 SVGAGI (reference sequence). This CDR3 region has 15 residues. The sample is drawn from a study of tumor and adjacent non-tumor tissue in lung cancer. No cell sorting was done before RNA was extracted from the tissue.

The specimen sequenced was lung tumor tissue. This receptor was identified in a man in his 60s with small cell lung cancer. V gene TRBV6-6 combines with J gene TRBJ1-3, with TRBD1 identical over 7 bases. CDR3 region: CASSPGQDSGNTIYF. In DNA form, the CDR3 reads TGTGCCAGCAGCCCAGGACAGGATTCTGGAAACACCATATATTTT.